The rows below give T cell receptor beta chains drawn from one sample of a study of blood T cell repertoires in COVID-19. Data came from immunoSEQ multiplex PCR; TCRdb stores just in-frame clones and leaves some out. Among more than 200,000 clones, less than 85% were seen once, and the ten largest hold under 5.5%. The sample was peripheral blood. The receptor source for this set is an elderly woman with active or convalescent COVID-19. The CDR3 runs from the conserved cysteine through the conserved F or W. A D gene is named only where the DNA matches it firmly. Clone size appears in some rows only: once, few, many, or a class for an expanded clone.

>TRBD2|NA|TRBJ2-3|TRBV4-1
CASSQGWREVADTQYF
TGCGCCAGCAGCCAAGGCTGGCGGGAGGTTGCAGATACGCAGTATTTT
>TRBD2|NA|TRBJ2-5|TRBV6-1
CASSELQTSLVKTQYF
TGTGCCAGCAGTGAACTACAGACTAGCCTCGTAAAGACCCAGTACTTC
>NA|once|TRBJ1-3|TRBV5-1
CASSLSGGSGNTIYF
TGCGCCAGCAGCTTGTCAGGAGGGTCTGGAAACACCATATATTTT
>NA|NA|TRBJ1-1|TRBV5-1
CASSEAGRSTEAFF
TGCGCCAGCAGCGAGGCCGGTCGGAGCACTGAAGCTTTCTTT
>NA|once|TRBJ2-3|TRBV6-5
CASLEKGFADTQYF
TGTGCCAGCCTTGAAAAGGGGTTTGCAGATACGCAGTATTTT
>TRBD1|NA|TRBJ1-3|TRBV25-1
CASSERWAGGSSGNTIYF
TGTGCCAGCAGTGAGCGGTGGGCAGGGGGGAGCTCTGGAAACACCATATATTTT
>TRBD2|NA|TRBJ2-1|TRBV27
CASSFDSGGTRNYNEQFF
TGTGCCAGCAGTTTTGATAGCGGGGGAACCCGAAACTACAATGAGCAGTTCTTC
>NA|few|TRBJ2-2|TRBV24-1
CATSDLKTVNTGELFF
TGTGCCACCAGTGATTTGAAGACAGTTAACACCGGGGAGCTGTTTTTT
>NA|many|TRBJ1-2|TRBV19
CASSILGAQVYTF
TGTGCCAGTAGTATCTTGGGGGCACAGGTCTACACCTTC
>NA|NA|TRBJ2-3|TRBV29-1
CSVEQWGRTEDTQYF
TGCAGCGTTGAACAGTGGGGGCGGACGGAAGATACGCAGTATTTT
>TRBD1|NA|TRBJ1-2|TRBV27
CASRTSGQGGGYTF
TGTGCCAGCAGAACTTCGGGACAGGGGGGTGGCTACACCTTC
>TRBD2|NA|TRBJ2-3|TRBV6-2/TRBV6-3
CASSSRTSGSTDTQYF
TGTGCCAGCAGTTCTCGGACTAGCGGGAGCACAGATACGCAGTATTTT
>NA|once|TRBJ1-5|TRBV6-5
CASRQGLVTAQHF
TGTGCCAGCAGGCAGGGCTTAGTGACAGCCCAGCATTTT
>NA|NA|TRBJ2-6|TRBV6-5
CASSYRQVGGANVLTF
TGTGCCAGCAGTTATCGACAGGTCGGTGGGGCCAACGTCCTGACTTTC
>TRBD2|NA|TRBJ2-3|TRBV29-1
CSVERGGQGDTQYF
TGCAGCGTGGAGCGGGGGGGCCAAGGAGATACGCAGTATTTT